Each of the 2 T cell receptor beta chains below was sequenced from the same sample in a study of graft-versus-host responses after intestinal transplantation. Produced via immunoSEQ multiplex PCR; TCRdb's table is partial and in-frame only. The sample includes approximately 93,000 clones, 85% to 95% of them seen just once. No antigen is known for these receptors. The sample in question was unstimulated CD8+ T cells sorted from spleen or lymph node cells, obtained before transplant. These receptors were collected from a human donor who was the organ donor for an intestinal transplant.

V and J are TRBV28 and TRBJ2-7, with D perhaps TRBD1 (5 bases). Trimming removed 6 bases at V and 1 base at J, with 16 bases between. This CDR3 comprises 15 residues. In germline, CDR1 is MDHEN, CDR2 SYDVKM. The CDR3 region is CASSHARDFSYEQYF. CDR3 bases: TGTGCCAGCAGCCATGCCAGGGATTTTTCCTACGAGCAGTACTTC.

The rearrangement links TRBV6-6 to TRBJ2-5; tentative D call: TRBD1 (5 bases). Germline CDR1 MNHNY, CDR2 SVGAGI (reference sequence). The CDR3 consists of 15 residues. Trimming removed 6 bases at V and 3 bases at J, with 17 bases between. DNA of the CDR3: TGTGCCAGCAGCACCGGACACACACCTAAAGAGACCCAGTACTTC. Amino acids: CASSTGHTPKETQYF.